This T cell receptor beta chain is drawn from a study of cytotoxic CD8 clonotypes in ibrutinib-treated CLL. The study's findings and limits: Age-matched healthy donor levels were exceeded by baseline clonality, which tracked circulating CD8+ T-cell counts. Private clonotypes, not public ones, expanded at ibrutinib response. Whereas clonality rose at ibrutinib response, it declined toward baseline at progression.

This clone was seen more than once but under ten times. Its antigen remains unknown. Genomic DNA in an amount of approximately 1.9 micrograms was extracted from cryopreserved PBMCs and used for the preparation of TCR beta libraries. CDR1 is MNHEY and CDR2 is SVGAGI in the germline V gene. The CDR3 runs 11 residues. Trimming shortened V by 7 bases and J by 10 bases, and 11 bases separated the two germline ends. Profiling relied on immunoSEQ multiplex PCR, and the TCRdb table lists in-frame clones only, not all of them. The sample records 90,000 to 100,000 clones, 78% being singletons. The chain carries TRBV6-5 and TRBJ2-1; a weak D match, TRBD2 (6 bases). Sequenced material: PBMCs, taken after 12 months of ibrutinib treatment. This receptor was taken from a human donor with chronic lymphocytic leukemia. This chain's CDR3 is CASTRGREQFF. As DNA, the CDR3 is TGTGCCAGCACCCGGGGGAGGGAGCAGTTCTTC.